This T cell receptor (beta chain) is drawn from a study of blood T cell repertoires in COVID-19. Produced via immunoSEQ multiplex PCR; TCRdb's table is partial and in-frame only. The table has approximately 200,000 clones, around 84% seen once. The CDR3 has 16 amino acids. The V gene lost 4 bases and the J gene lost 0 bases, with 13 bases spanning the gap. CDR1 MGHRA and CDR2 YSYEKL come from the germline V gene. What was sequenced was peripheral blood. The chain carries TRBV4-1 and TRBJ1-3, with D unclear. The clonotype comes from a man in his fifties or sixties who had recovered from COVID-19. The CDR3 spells CASSPRSTSSGNTIYF. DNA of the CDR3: TGCGCCAGCAGCCCCCGAAGTACCAGCTCTGGAAACACCATATATTTT.